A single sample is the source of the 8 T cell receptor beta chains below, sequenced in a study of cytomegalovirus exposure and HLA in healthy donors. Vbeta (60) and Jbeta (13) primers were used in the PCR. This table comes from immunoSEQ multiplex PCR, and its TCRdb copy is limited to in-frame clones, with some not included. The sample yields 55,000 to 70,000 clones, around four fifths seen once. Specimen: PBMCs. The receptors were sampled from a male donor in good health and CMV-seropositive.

This CDR3 is CASSSQETGSYQPQHF. In DNA form, the CDR3 reads TGTGCCAGCAGTTCCCAAGAGACAGGTTCCTATCAGCCCCAGCATTTT. The rearrangement joins TRBV28 to TRBJ1-5; TRBD1 is a possible D gene (6 bases). CDR1 and CDR2 (germline): MDHEN, SYDVKM. The CDR3 has 16 residues. The ends were cut back, 4 bases at V and 5 bases at J, with 18 bases in the middle.

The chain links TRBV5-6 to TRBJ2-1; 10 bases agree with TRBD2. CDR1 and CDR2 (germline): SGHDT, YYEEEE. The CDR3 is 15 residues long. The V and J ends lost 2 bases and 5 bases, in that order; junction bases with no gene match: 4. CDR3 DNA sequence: TGTGCCAGCAGCTTTGGGCTAGCGGGGGACAATGAGCAGTTCTTC. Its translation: CASSFGLAGDNEQFF.

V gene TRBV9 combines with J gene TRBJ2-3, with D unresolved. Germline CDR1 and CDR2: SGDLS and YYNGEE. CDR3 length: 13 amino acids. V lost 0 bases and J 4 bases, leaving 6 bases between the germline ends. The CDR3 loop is CASSVGGADTQYF. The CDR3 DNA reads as TGTGCCAGCAGCGTAGGAGGTGCAGATACGCAGTATTTT.

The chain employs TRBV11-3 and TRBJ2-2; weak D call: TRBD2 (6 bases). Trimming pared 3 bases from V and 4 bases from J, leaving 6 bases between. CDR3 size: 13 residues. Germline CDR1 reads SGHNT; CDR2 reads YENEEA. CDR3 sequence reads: CASSFSGTGELFF. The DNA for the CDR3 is TGTGCCAGCAGCTTTAGCGGCACCGGGGAGCTGTTTTTT.

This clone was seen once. CDR3 sequence reads: CSVFSGGDTGELFF. The CDR3 nucleotides are TGCAGCGTTTTTAGCGGGGGGGACACCGGGGAGCTGTTTTTT. This chain uses TRBV29-1 with TRBJ2-2; 11 bases fit TRBD2. From germline, CDR1 is SQVTM and CDR2 ANQGSEA. With 5 bases clipped from V and 3 bases from J, the junction kept 2 bases outside the gene matches. The length of the CDR3 is 14 residues.

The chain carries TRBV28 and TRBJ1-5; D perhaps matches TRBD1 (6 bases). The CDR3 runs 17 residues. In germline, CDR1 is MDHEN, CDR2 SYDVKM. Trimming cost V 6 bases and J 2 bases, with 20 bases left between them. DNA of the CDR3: TGTGCCAGCAGCTTGACCTCTGGACAGAAGGGCAATCAGCCCCAGCATTTT. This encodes CASSLTSGQKGNQPQHF.

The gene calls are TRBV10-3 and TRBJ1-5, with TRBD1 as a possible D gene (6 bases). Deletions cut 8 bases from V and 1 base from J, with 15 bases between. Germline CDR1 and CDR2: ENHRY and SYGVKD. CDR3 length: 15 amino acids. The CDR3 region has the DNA TGTGCCATCGGGCCTGGGGGCGCGAGCAATCAGCCCCAGCATTTT. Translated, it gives CAIGPGGASNQPQHF.

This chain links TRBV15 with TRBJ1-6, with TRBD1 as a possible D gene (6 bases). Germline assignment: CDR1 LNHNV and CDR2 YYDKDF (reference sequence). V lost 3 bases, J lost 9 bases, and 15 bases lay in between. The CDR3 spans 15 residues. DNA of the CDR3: TGTGCCACCAGCAGTGTTGGACAGAAAAGTTCACCCCTCCACTTT. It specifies CATSSVGQKSSPLHF.